This T cell receptor (beta chain) is from a study of cytomegalovirus exposure and HLA in healthy donors. Study-wide context: Genetic ancestry analysis placed approximately 79% of the 400 or so donors that were genotyped in the Caucasian-associated cluster. Study observations and caveats: A prior analysis recorded that most TCR beta V segments were productive about 90% or about 30% of the time.

Worth noting for this clone: The antigen remains unidentified.

The J segment lost 5 bases and the V segment lost 11 bases, leaving 8 bases of the junction unmatched. This CDR3 comprises 13 residues. Per the germline V gene, CDR1 is MDHEN and CDR2 is SYDVKM. Everyone who donated was a healthy bone marrow donor. PCR involved 60 Vbeta and 13 Jbeta primers. Only in-frame clones appear in the TCRdb table, and some are missing; sequencing was by immunoSEQ multiplex PCR. This repertoire includes about 170,000 clones. The chain has TRBV28 and TRBJ1-1; 10 bases match TRBD1. The material sequenced was PBMCs. The clonotype originates from a woman aged 55-69 years in good health and CMV-seronegative. DNA for the CDR3: TGTGCCGGAGGGACAGGGGTTAGTACTGAAGCTTTCTTT. Residues: CAGGTGVSTEAFF. The full variable domain, in which reference TRBV28 and TRBJ1-1 provide the parts outside the CDR3, is DVKVTQSSRYLVKRTGEKVFLECVQDMDHENMFWYRQDPGLGLRLIYFSYDVKMKEKGDIPEGYSVSREKKERFSLILESASTNQTSMYLCAGGTGVSTEAFFGQGTRLTVV.